Following are 20 T cell receptor beta chains from one sample sequenced in a study of T cell repertoires in cytomegalovirus infection. One entry per CDR3 protein results from TCRdb running MiXCR on the reads. The sample consists of roughly 68,000 distinct CDR3 sequences, approximately 22% of them appearing once. The antigens these receptors bind are not known. The sequencing sample was made of PBMCs, sequenced either directly or after in vitro stimulation (not recorded which). Receptors were obtained from a human donor in good health (CMV status not recorded). Some clones in this sample may be carry-over from other donors' samples.

This clonotype has more than one count but fewer than ten. Compared with germline, one end of the junction differs, possibly owing to a read error. This chain links TRBV13 with TRBJ1-1, with D uncertain. Germline V gene data show CDR1 as PRHDT and CDR2 as FYEKMQ (reference sequence). The CDR3 runs to 15 residues. This CDR3 is CASSLGEVRNAEAFF. The CDR3 nucleotides read TGTGCCAGCAGCTTAGGCGAAGTACGGAACGCTGAAGCTTTCTTT.

The J gene is TRBJ2-5, the V gene TRBV27; either TRBD1 or TRBD2 may fit D (6 bases each). CDR1 is MNHEY and CDR2 is SMNVEV in the germline V gene (reference sequence). Trimming removed 6 bases from V and 5 bases from J, with 22 bases in between. The CDR3 covers 16 residues. CDR3 coding DNA: TGTGCCAGCAGCACCTATACAGGGCCTCGGGGGGAGACCCAGTACTTC. Translation gives CASSTYTGPRGETQYF.

The chain uses TRBV9 and TRBJ2-1; 7 bases are a match to TRBD2. CDR1 SGDLS and CDR2 YYNGEE come from the germline V gene. The junction had 17 bases not matched to a gene; V was cut back by 4 bases and J by 7 bases. There are 17 residues in the CDR3. The CDR3 bases are TGTGCCAGCAGCCTAAGATCCGCGGGAGTCTCAGGGAATGAGCAGTTCTTC. Translation gives CASSLRSAGVSGNEQFF.

This clonotype was observed a few times. The chain employs TRBV27 and TRBJ2-3; the D is unclear. V dropped 6 bases and J dropped 0 bases, with 13 bases sitting between them. The germline V gene has CDR1 MNHEY and CDR2 SMNVEV (reference sequence). CDR3 size: 15 residues. The CDR3, as DNA: TGTGCCAGCAGGCCGACTTACCTCAGCACAGATACGCAGTATTTT. Amino acid sequence: CASRPTYLSTDTQYF.

The chain carries TRBV12-3 or TRBV12-4 and TRBJ1-5; D remains ambiguous. This CDR3 has 12 residues. V was clipped by 5 bases and J by 4 bases, with 6 bases between them. The CDR3 sequence: CASSLLNQPQHF. CDR3 coding DNA: TGTGCCAGCAGTCTCCTAAATCAGCCCCAGCATTTT.

This CDR3 is CASSYSTGQETQYF. In nucleotides, the CDR3 is TGTGCCAGCAGTTACTCGACCGGCCAAGAGACCCAGTACTTC. The gene calls are TRBV6-2 or TRBV6-3 and TRBJ2-5; no definite D call. The CDR3 runs 14 residues. Between the trimmed V and J ends, which lost 0 bases and 1 base, there was a span of 6 bases. CDR1 is MNHEY, CDR2 SVGEGT, per germline.

The chain links TRBV6-2 or TRBV6-3 to TRBJ2-7, with a tentative D call TRBD1 (6 bases). The germline gives CDR1 MNHEY, CDR2 SVGEGT. The V gene lost 10 bases and the J gene lost 2 bases, with 15 bases spanning the gap. The CDR3 runs 13 residues. The CDR3 protein is CATSGQPTYEQYV. In DNA form, the CDR3 reads TGTGCCACCTCGGGACAACCGACCTACGAGCAGTACGTC.

In nucleotides, the CDR3 is TGTGCCACCGGAAGAGACAGCTACGAGCAGTACTTC. Its protein is CATGRDSYEQYF. The chain links TRBV28 to TRBJ2-7; D may be TRBD1 (5 bases). The CDR3 is made up of 12 amino acids. Germline V gene data show CDR1 as MDHEN and CDR2 as SYDVKM. Trimming pared 10 bases from V and 3 bases from J, leaving 13 bases between.

V gene TRBV29-1 combines with J gene TRBJ2-3; 8 bases align to TRBD2. V lost 6 bases, J lost 4 bases, and 9 bases stayed unmatched. The CDR3 covers 14 residues. The V gene's germline CDR1 is SQVTM and CDR2 ANQGSEA. Here the CDR3 reads CSVITGGPADTQYF. CDR3 nucleotide sequence: TGCAGCGTAATCACGGGAGGGCCAGCAGATACGCAGTATTTT.

The chain joins TRBV7-6 to TRBJ2-1; 10 bases align to TRBD1. The germline V gene has CDR1 SGHVS and CDR2 FNYEAQ. The CDR3 spans 14 residues. Trimming at V came to 5 bases and at J to 5 bases, leaving 3 bases not matched to a gene. CDR3 amino acids: CASSLGQGDNEQFF. For the CDR3, the DNA is TGTGCCAGCAGCCTAGGACAGGGGGACAATGAGCAGTTCTTC.

This clonotype appeared many times. V gene TRBV7-2 combines with J gene TRBJ2-1; D might be TRBD2 (6 bases). Germline V lookup: CDR1 SGHTA, CDR2 FQGNSA. The CDR3 extends over 15 amino acids. Trimming cost V 8 bases and J 6 bases, with 20 bases left between them. Here the CDR3 reads CASAPGAARINEQFF. CDR3 sequence (DNA): TGTGCCAGCGCACCGGGAGCGGCTCGGATCAATGAGCAGTTCTTC.

Many counts were recorded for this clonotype. The chain couples TRBV12-3 or TRBV12-4 to TRBJ2-5; TRBD1 matches 10 bases. Germline trimming cut 3 bases from V and 5 bases from J; bases unmatched to any gene: 6. This CDR3 spans 15 amino acids. CDR3 region: CASSFKTGGGETQYF. The CDR3 DNA reads as TGTGCCAGCAGTTTTAAGACAGGGGGCGGGGAGACCCAGTACTTC.

The CDR3 DNA is TGCAGTGCTAGTGGCGGGCCGAGCTCCTACAATGAGCAGTTCTTC. Amino acids: CSASGGPSSYNEQFF. The chain combines TRBV20-1 with TRBJ2-1; maybe TRBD2 (5 bases). The CDR3 runs 15 residues. Germline V CDR1 and CDR2: DFQATT, SNEGSKA (reference sequence). The V end was cut by 3 bases, the J end by 0 bases, with 12 bases between.

The J gene is TRBJ1-1, the V gene TRBV7-2; D gene ambiguous. The germline V and J ends were trimmed by 5 bases and 5 bases, with 15 bases remaining between them. This CDR3 has 14 amino acids. The germline V gene has CDR1 SGHTA and CDR2 FQGNSA. The CDR3 reads CASSPSARSTEAFF. The CDR3 nucleotides are TGTGCCAGCAGCCCCTCCGCCCGGAGTACTGAAGCTTTCTTT.

This clonotype was found many times. V and J are TRBV7-6 and TRBJ2-3; 9 bases match TRBD2. The V gene end was trimmed by 5 bases and the J gene end by 5 bases; junction bases not matched to a gene: 8. Germline V CDR1 and CDR2: SGHVS, FNYEAQ. The CDR3 runs 15 residues. This chain's CDR3 is CASSPLAGGVDTQYF. CDR3 DNA: TGTGCCAGCAGCCCTCTTGCGGGAGGGGTAGATACGCAGTATTTT.

The chain links TRBV6-5 to TRBJ2-1; the match to TRBD2 covers 9 bases. This CDR3 is built from 16 residues. Germline V gene sequence: CDR1 MNHEY, CDR2 SVGAGI. V was clipped by 0 bases and J by 4 bases; unmatched bases: 4. DNA for the CDR3: TGTGCCAGCAGTTACTCGGCTAGCGGGGCTTACAATGAGCAGTTCTTC. Translation gives CASSYSASGAYNEQFF.

This clonotype was counted a few times. The DNA for the CDR3 is TGTGCCAGCAGTTACTCCGGGACAGGGAGCCAAGAGACCCAGTACTTC. This encodes CASSYSGTGSQETQYF. The J gene is TRBJ2-5, the V gene TRBV6-2 or TRBV6-3; 9 bases line up with TRBD1. The CDR3 has 16 residues. V lost 0 bases, J lost 1 base, and 3 bases stayed unmatched. CDR1 and CDR2 (germline): MNHEY, SVGEGT.

This clonotype was seen many times. CDR3 DNA: TGTGCCAGCAGCTTAGCCGGGAACGCGGGAGATACGCAGTATTTT. This translates into CASSLAGNAGDTQYF. The rearrangement uses TRBV7-2 and TRBJ2-3, with a possible D match to TRBD2 (5 bases). This CDR3 comprises 15 residues. V lost 0 bases and J lost 5, with 12 bases in between. Germline assignment: CDR1 SGHTA and CDR2 FQGNSA.

In its sample, this clonotype was seen a few times. This chain joins TRBV4-1 and TRBJ2-1; 9 bases line up with TRBD2. V was clipped by 0 bases and J by 9 bases; unmatched bases: 6. Germline assignment: CDR1 MGHRA and CDR2 YSYEKL. The CDR3 loop spans 15 amino acids. This CDR3 is CASSQDKLAGSEQFF. The CDR3 region has the DNA TGCGCCAGCAGCCAAGATAAGCTAGCGGGAAGTGAGCAGTTCTTC.

The V call is TRBV6-6, the J call TRBJ2-5, with D possibly being TRBD2 (6 bases). The CDR3 has 16 residues. V dropped 7 bases and J dropped 5 bases, with 23 bases sitting between them. Germline V CDR1 and CDR2: MNHNY, SVGAGI (reference sequence). The CDR3 loop is CASIGRRGLRVETQYF. The CDR3, as DNA: TGTGCCAGCATCGGCCGGAGGGGACTTCGGGTGGAGACCCAGTACTTC.